This is a list of T cell receptor beta chains from one sample in a study of blood T cell repertoires in COVID-19. Measured with immunoSEQ multiplex PCR; TCRdb has only the in-frame clones, and not every one. The sample carries 150,000 to 250,000 clones, roughly four fifths recorded once. Sequencing input: PBMCs or T cells enriched from blood (not recorded which). Every receptor here comes from a man aged 35 to 55 who had recovered from COVID-19. The CDR3 runs from the conserved cysteine through the conserved F or W. The D gene is left open where the match is weak. Clone size is not always given. Where it is, it says once, few, many or a class for expanded clones.

clone_size: -; v_call: TRBV5-8; d_call: -; j_call: TRBJ2-3; cdr3_nt: TGTGCCAGCAGCCGACGGGTCACAGATACGCAGTATTTT; cdr3_aa: CASSRRVTDTQYF
clone_size: -; v_call: TRBV7-3; d_call: -; j_call: TRBJ1-6; cdr3_nt: TGTGCCAGCAGCGTCGGGACAACGGCTTCACCCCTCCACTTT; cdr3_aa: CASSVGTTASPLHF
clone_size: -; v_call: TRBV19; d_call: TRBD2; j_call: TRBJ2-1; cdr3_nt: TGTGCCAGTAGTATCCTTGGGACTAGCGGACGGGGGAATGAGCAGTTCTTC; cdr3_aa: CASSILGTSGRGNEQFF
clone_size: -; v_call: TRBV19; d_call: TRBD1; j_call: TRBJ2-7; cdr3_nt: TGTGCCAGTAGTATGGACAGGGGAAGGAGGTACGAGCAGTACTTC; cdr3_aa: CASSMDRGRRYEQYF
clone_size: -; v_call: TRBV5-4; d_call: TRBD2; j_call: TRBJ2-5; cdr3_nt: TGTGCCAGCAGCATAGGACTAGCGACTGAGACCCAGTACTTC; cdr3_aa: CASSIGLATETQYF
clone_size: once; v_call: TRBV6-2/TRBV6-3; d_call: TRBD2; j_call: TRBJ2-1; cdr3_nt: TGTGCCAGCAGTTACTCGAAGACTAGCGGCCACTACAATGAGCAGTTCTTC; cdr3_aa: CASSYSKTSGHYNEQFF
clone_size: -; v_call: TRBV11-2; d_call: -; j_call: TRBJ2-1; cdr3_nt: TGTGCCAGCAGCCAACTAGCAGAGTATGACAATGAGCAGTTCTTC; cdr3_aa: CASSQLAEYDNEQFF
clone_size: -; v_call: TRBV11-2; d_call: TRBD2; j_call: TRBJ2-3; cdr3_nt: TGTGCCAGCAGCTTATGGGGAGCGGGAGGCACCGATACGCAGTATTTT; cdr3_aa: CASSLWGAGGTDTQYF
clone_size: -; v_call: TRBV18; d_call: -; j_call: TRBJ2-1; cdr3_nt: TGTGCCAGCTCACAGTCAGGGGACAATGAGCAGTTCTTC; cdr3_aa: CASSQSGDNEQFF
clone_size: -; v_call: TRBV3-1/TRBV3-2; d_call: -; j_call: TRBJ2-2; cdr3_nt: TGTGCCAGCAGCCAGGGACACCTCACCGGGGAGCTGTTTTTT; cdr3_aa: CASSQGHLTGELFF
clone_size: -; v_call: TRBV30; d_call: -; j_call: TRBJ1-3; cdr3_nt: TGTGCCTGGAGTGTACCCGGCTCTGGAAACACCATATATTTT; cdr3_aa: CAWSVPGSGNTIYF
clone_size: -; v_call: TRBV3-1/TRBV3-2; d_call: TRBD2; j_call: TRBJ2-1; cdr3_nt: TGTGCCAGCAAGGAGACTAGCGGAACCTACAATGAGCAGTTCTTC; cdr3_aa: CASKETSGTYNEQFF
clone_size: -; v_call: TRBV7-9; d_call: TRBD2; j_call: TRBJ2-1; cdr3_nt: TGTGCCAGCAGCTCACCAGCGGGAGCGGCTGAGCAGTTCTTC; cdr3_aa: CASSSPAGAAEQFF
clone_size: -; v_call: TRBV19; d_call: -; j_call: TRBJ2-7; cdr3_nt: TGTGCCAGTAGTATTCGGGGGTACCCTTCCTACGAGCAGTACTTC; cdr3_aa: CASSIRGYPSYEQYF
clone_size: -; v_call: TRBV19; d_call: -; j_call: TRBJ1-1; cdr3_nt: TGTGCCAGTAGTATAGTGGGAGGGACTGAAGCTTTCTTT; cdr3_aa: CASSIVGGTEAFF
clone_size: once; v_call: TRBV5-4; d_call: -; j_call: TRBJ1-2; cdr3_nt: TGTGCCAGCAGCCCTGACCCAGGAACCTTTTCTAACTATGGCTACACCTTC; cdr3_aa: CASSPDPGTFSNYGYTF
clone_size: -; v_call: TRBV5-1; d_call: -; j_call: TRBJ2-1; cdr3_nt: TGCGCCAGCAGTTCGGACTATCCTAAGGAGCAGTTCTTC; cdr3_aa: CASSSDYPKEQFF
clone_size: -; v_call: TRBV7-3; d_call: -; j_call: TRBJ2-1; cdr3_nt: TGTGCCAGCAGCTTATCTTTATACAATGAGCAGTTCTTC; cdr3_aa: CASSLSLYNEQFF
clone_size: -; v_call: TRBV27; d_call: -; j_call: TRBJ1-2; cdr3_nt: TGTGCCAGCAGTTCCCACGGCAGGGGCGCTAACTATGGCTACACCTTC; cdr3_aa: CASSSHGRGANYGYTF
clone_size: many; v_call: TRBV30; d_call: TRBD1; j_call: TRBJ1-1; cdr3_nt: TGTGCCTGGAGTCAGCTTGGACAGGCGAACACTGAAGCTTTCTTT; cdr3_aa: CAWSQLGQANTEAFF
clone_size: -; v_call: TRBV7-9; d_call: -; j_call: TRBJ2-1; cdr3_nt: TGTGCCAGCAGCTTAGTAGAGCTCCTCAATGAGCAGTTCTTC; cdr3_aa: CASSLVELLNEQFF
clone_size: -; v_call: TRBV7-3; d_call: -; j_call: TRBJ2-3; cdr3_nt: TGTGCCAGCAGCCTCGCCAGCGGTCCAGATACGCAGTATTTT; cdr3_aa: CASSLASGPDTQYF
clone_size: -; v_call: TRBV18; d_call: TRBD1; j_call: TRBJ1-2; cdr3_nt: TGTGCCAGCTCACCACTTGAAACAGGGGATGGCTACACCTTC; cdr3_aa: CASSPLETGDGYTF
clone_size: many; v_call: TRBV5-6; d_call: -; j_call: TRBJ1-4; cdr3_nt: TGTGCCAGCAGCCACCCGACAGCAACTAATGAAAAACTGTTTTTT; cdr3_aa: CASSHPTATNEKLFF
clone_size: -; v_call: TRBV29-1; d_call: -; j_call: TRBJ2-3; cdr3_nt: TGCAGCGTACAGTCAGATACGCAGTATTTT; cdr3_aa: CSVQSDTQYF
clone_size: once; v_call: TRBV7-3; d_call: -; j_call: TRBJ2-2; cdr3_nt: TGTGCCAGCAGCCCCGCAGACCTAGCAACTGGGGAGCTGTTTTTT; cdr3_aa: CASSPADLATGELFF
clone_size: -; v_call: TRBV7-9; d_call: -; j_call: TRBJ1-2; cdr3_nt: TGTGCCAGCAGCTTGATTCTAGGGGTCTATGGCTACACCTTC; cdr3_aa: CASSLILGVYGYTF
clone_size: -; v_call: TRBV2; d_call: TRBD2; j_call: TRBJ2-5; cdr3_nt: TGTGCCAGCAGAAAACTAGCGGGAGCCCCACAAGAGACCCAGTACTTC; cdr3_aa: CASRKLAGAPQETQYF
clone_size: -; v_call: TRBV10-3; d_call: TRBD2; j_call: TRBJ2-5; cdr3_nt: TGTGCCATCAGTGGACTAGCGGGAGATGGAGAGACCCAGTACTTC; cdr3_aa: CAISGLAGDGETQYF
clone_size: -; v_call: TRBV28; d_call: TRBD1; j_call: TRBJ1-1; cdr3_nt: TGTGCCAGCAGTTTTTTGGACAGGGGGCCTACTGAAGCTTTCTTT; cdr3_aa: CASSFLDRGPTEAFF
clone_size: once; v_call: TRBV18; d_call: TRBD1; j_call: TRBJ1-3; cdr3_nt: TGTGCCAGCGCCTGGGACAGCGGAAACACCATATATTTT; cdr3_aa: CASAWDSGNTIYF
clone_size: -; v_call: TRBV27; d_call: -; j_call: TRBJ1-5; cdr3_nt: TGTGCCAGCAGTCCGATTCAGGGTCACCAGCCCCAGCATTTT; cdr3_aa: CASSPIQGHQPQHF
clone_size: -; v_call: TRBV27; d_call: TRBD1; j_call: TRBJ1-2; cdr3_nt: TGTGCCAGCAGTTCAATTCAGGGGGCAAGGGATGGCTACACCTTC; cdr3_aa: CASSSIQGARDGYTF
clone_size: -; v_call: TRBV5-1; d_call: -; j_call: TRBJ1-3; cdr3_nt: TGCGCCAGCAGAGATAGCTCTGGAAACACCATATATTTT; cdr3_aa: CASRDSSGNTIYF
clone_size: -; v_call: TRBV14; d_call: -; j_call: TRBJ2-3; cdr3_nt: TGTGCCAGCAGCCGACCCCTAGTGGGTACGCAGTATTTT; cdr3_aa: CASSRPLVGTQYF
clone_size: -; v_call: TRBV18; d_call: -; j_call: TRBJ1-1; cdr3_nt: TGTGCCAGCTCAGCAGGAGGCGGGGGGACTGAAGCTTTCTTT; cdr3_aa: CASSAGGGGTEAFF
clone_size: -; v_call: TRBV5-6; d_call: -; j_call: TRBJ2-2; cdr3_nt: TGTGCCAGCAGCTCCGTCCAGGGTAAAACCGGGGAGCTGTTTTTT; cdr3_aa: CASSSVQGKTGELFF
clone_size: -; v_call: TRBV7-3; d_call: -; j_call: TRBJ2-7; cdr3_nt: TGTGCCAGCAGCAGGTCCAGGGATACCTACGAGCAGTACTTC; cdr3_aa: CASSRSRDTYEQYF
clone_size: -; v_call: TRBV10-3; d_call: TRBD1; j_call: TRBJ1-5; cdr3_nt: TGTGCCATCAGTGAGTCAATGACAGGGGGCAATCAGCCCCAGCATTTT; cdr3_aa: CAISESMTGGNQPQHF
clone_size: -; v_call: TRBV19; d_call: TRBD2; j_call: TRBJ2-5; cdr3_nt: TGTGCCAGTAGTGGAGGAGCGGGAAAAGAGACCCAGTACTTC; cdr3_aa: CASSGGAGKETQYF
clone_size: -; v_call: TRBV4-3; d_call: TRBD1; j_call: TRBJ1-4; cdr3_nt: TGCGCCAGCAGCCAAGATATAGCAGGGGGTGTCGAAAAACTGTTTTTT; cdr3_aa: CASSQDIAGGVEKLFF
clone_size: -; v_call: TRBV18; d_call: TRBD2; j_call: TRBJ2-3; cdr3_nt: TGTGCCAGCTCAGAGCTAGCGGGAGGGCGGACAGATACGCAGTATTTT; cdr3_aa: CASSELAGGRTDTQYF
clone_size: -; v_call: TRBV28; d_call: -; j_call: TRBJ2-7; cdr3_nt: TGTGCCAGCAGGCTCTCCCCGGACTTTTTTTCCTACGAGCAGTACTTC; cdr3_aa: CASRLSPDFFSYEQYF
clone_size: -; v_call: TRBV2; d_call: -; j_call: TRBJ2-2; cdr3_nt: TGTGCCAGCGAGAGTAGGGGGTATTATGGCGGGGAGCTGTTTTTT; cdr3_aa: CASESRGYYGGELFF
clone_size: -; v_call: TRBV2; d_call: -; j_call: TRBJ1-2; cdr3_nt: TGTGCCAGCAGTGAATTTGAGATGATCTCTGGCTACACCTTC; cdr3_aa: CASSEFEMISGYTF
clone_size: -; v_call: TRBV4-2; d_call: TRBD2; j_call: TRBJ2-1; cdr3_nt: TGTGCCAGCAGCCCCAGGGGCACTAGCGGGAGGGCCTCCTACAATGAGCAGTTCTTC; cdr3_aa: CASSPRGTSGRASYNEQFF
clone_size: -; v_call: TRBV15; d_call: -; j_call: TRBJ1-6; cdr3_nt: TGTGCCACCAGCAGAGATCGGCAGGGTGGTTCACCCCTCCACTTT; cdr3_aa: CATSRDRQGGSPLHF
clone_size: -; v_call: TRBV19; d_call: TRBD1; j_call: TRBJ1-5; cdr3_nt: TGTGCCAGCGCACCCCGGGACAGATGGCAGCCCCAGCATTTT; cdr3_aa: CASAPRDRWQPQHF
clone_size: few; v_call: TRBV4-1; d_call: -; j_call: TRBJ1-6; cdr3_nt: TGCGCCAGCAGCCAAGTAGGGAGGGGACGTTTAGGTTCACCCCTCCACTTT; cdr3_aa: CASSQVGRGRLGSPLHF
clone_size: -; v_call: TRBV5-1; d_call: TRBD1; j_call: TRBJ1-1; cdr3_nt: TGCGCCAGCAGCGGAACGGCAGGGGGAAACACTGAAGCTTTCTTT; cdr3_aa: CASSGTAGGNTEAFF
clone_size: -; v_call: TRBV5-1; d_call: -; j_call: TRBJ1-2; cdr3_nt: TGCGCCAGCAGCTTCTCGAGAAACCCTAACTATGGCTACACCTTC; cdr3_aa: CASSFSRNPNYGYTF
clone_size: -; v_call: TRBV12-3/TRBV12-4; d_call: -; j_call: TRBJ1-2; cdr3_nt: TGTGCCAGCAGTTTGGAAGGGGGAGCTGGCTACACCTTC; cdr3_aa: CASSLEGGAGYTF
clone_size: -; v_call: TRBV7-2; d_call: TRBD2; j_call: TRBJ2-7; cdr3_nt: TGTGCCAGCAGCTTCGGACTAGCGGGAGAGGGCTGGGAGCAGTACTTC; cdr3_aa: CASSFGLAGEGWEQYF
clone_size: -; v_call: TRBV7-9; d_call: -; j_call: TRBJ1-1; cdr3_nt: TGTGCCAGCAGCTTAGCGGCGGCGAACACTGAAGCTTTCTTT; cdr3_aa: CASSLAAANTEAFF
clone_size: -; v_call: TRBV19; d_call: -; j_call: TRBJ2-5; cdr3_nt: TGTGCCAGTAAACTCACAGGGTTTGTGGAGACCCAGTACTTC; cdr3_aa: CASKLTGFVETQYF
clone_size: -; v_call: TRBV18; d_call: TRBD2; j_call: TRBJ2-1; cdr3_nt: TGTGCCAGCTCTCCCGCCGGGACGGGGGGCAATGAGCAGTTCTTC; cdr3_aa: CASSPAGTGGNEQFF
clone_size: -; v_call: TRBV7-2; d_call: -; j_call: TRBJ1-6; cdr3_nt: TGTGCCAGCAGCTTTAATCAGGGGAATTCACCCCTCCACTTT; cdr3_aa: CASSFNQGNSPLHF
clone_size: -; v_call: TRBV9; d_call: -; j_call: TRBJ2-5; cdr3_nt: TGTGCCAGCAGCGTAGGAAGGGCTAGCCTCGGCGAGACCCAGTACTTC; cdr3_aa: CASSVGRASLGETQYF
clone_size: -; v_call: TRBV24-1; d_call: -; j_call: TRBJ1-3; cdr3_nt: TGTGCCACCAGTGATTTGCAGTCTGTCAGTTTCTCTGGAAACACCATATATTTT; cdr3_aa: CATSDLQSVSFSGNTIYF